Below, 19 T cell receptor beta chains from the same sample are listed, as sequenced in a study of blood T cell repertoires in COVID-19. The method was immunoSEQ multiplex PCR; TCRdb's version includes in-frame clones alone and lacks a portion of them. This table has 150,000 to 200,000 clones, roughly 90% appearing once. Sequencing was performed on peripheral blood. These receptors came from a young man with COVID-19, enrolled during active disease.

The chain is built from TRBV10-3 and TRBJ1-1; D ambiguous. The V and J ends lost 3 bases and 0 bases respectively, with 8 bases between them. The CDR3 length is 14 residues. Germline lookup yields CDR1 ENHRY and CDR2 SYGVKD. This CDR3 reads CAISDRSLNTEAFF. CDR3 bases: TGTGCCATCAGTGACAGAAGTTTGAACACTGAAGCTTTCTTT.

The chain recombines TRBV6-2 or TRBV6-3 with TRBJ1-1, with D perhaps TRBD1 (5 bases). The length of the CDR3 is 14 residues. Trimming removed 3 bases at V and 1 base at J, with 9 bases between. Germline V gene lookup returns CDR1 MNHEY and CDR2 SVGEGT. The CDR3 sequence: CASSYWGENTEAFF. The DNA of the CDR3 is TGTGCCAGCAGTTATTGGGGGGAGAACACTGAAGCTTTCTTT.

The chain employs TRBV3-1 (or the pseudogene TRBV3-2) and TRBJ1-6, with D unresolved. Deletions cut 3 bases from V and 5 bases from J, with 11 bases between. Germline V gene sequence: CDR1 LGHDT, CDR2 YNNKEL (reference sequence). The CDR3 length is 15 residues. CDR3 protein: CASSQRSTHNSPLHF. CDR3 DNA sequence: TGTGCCAGCAGCCAGCGGAGCACACATAATTCACCCCTCCACTTT.

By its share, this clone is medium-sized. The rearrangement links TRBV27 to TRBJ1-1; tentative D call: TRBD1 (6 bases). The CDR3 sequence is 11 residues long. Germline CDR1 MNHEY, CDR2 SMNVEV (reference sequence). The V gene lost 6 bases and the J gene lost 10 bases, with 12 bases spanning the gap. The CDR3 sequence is CASSTTGRAFF. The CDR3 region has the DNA TGTGCCAGCAGCACTACAGGGCGAGCTTTCTTT.

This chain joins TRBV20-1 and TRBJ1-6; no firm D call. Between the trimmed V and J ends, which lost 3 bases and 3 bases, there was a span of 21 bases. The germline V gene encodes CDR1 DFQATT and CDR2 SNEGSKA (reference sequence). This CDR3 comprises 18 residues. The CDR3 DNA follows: TGCAGTGCTAGTTCTGAGGGCCAGAGGAGGGTCTATAATTCACCCCTCCACTTT. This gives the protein CSASSEGQRRVYNSPLHF.

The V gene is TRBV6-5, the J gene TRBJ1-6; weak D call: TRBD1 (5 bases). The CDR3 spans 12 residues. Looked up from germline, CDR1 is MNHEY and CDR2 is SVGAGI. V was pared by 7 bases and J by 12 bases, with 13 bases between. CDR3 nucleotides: TGTGCCAGCACCGGGTGGGGGGGACCCCTCCACTTT. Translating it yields CASTGWGGPLHF.

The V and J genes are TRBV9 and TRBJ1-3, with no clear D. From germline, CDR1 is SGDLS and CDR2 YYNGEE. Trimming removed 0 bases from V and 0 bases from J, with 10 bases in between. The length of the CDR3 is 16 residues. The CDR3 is CASSVVGQVSGNTIYF. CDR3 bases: TGTGCCAGCAGCGTAGTTGGGCAGGTCTCTGGAAACACCATATATTTT.

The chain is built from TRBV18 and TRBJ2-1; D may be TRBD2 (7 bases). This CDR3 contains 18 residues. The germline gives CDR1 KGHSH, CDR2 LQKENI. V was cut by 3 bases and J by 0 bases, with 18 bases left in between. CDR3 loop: CASSPTPTGGSSYNEQFF. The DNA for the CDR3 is TGTGCCAGCTCACCCACCCCGACAGGCGGGAGCTCCTACAATGAGCAGTTCTTC.

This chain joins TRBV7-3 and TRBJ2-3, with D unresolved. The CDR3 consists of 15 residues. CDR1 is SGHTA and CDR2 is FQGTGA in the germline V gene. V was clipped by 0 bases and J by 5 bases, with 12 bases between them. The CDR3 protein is CASSLTPLAGDTQYF. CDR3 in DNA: TGTGCCAGCAGCTTAACCCCCCTCGCAGGAGATACGCAGTATTTT.

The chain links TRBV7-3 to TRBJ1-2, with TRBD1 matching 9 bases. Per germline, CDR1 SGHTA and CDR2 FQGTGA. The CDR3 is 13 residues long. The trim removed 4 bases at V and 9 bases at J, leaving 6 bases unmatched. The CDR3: CASSSTGGERYTF. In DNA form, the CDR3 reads TGTGCCAGCAGCTCAACAGGGGGCGAGCGCTACACCTTC.

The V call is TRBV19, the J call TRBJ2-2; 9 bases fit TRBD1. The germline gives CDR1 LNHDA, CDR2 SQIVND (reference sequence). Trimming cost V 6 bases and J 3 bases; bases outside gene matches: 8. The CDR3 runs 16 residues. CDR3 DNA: TGTGCCAGTAGCAGACAGGGGGTATTGGACACCGGGGAGCTGTTTTTT. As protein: CASSRQGVLDTGELFF.

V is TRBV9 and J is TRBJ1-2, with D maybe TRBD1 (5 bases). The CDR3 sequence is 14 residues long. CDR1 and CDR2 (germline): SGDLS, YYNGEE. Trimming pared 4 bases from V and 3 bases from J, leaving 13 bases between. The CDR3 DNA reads TGTGCCAGCAGCCCCCTTAGGGGTGACTATGGCTACACCTTC. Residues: CASSPLRGDYGYTF.

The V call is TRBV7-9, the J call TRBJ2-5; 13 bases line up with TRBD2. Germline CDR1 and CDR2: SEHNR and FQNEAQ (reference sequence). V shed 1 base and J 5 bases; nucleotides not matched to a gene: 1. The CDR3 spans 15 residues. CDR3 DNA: TGTGCCAGCAGCTTAGTACTAGCGGGAGGGGAGACCCAGTACTTC. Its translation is CASSLVLAGGETQYF. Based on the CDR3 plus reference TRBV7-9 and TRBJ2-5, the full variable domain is DTGVSQNPRHKITKRGQNVTFRCDPISEHNRLYWYRQTLGQGPEFLTYFQNEAQLEKSRLLSDRFSAERPKGSFSTLEIQRTEQGDSAMYLCASSLVLAGGETQYFGPGTRLLVL.

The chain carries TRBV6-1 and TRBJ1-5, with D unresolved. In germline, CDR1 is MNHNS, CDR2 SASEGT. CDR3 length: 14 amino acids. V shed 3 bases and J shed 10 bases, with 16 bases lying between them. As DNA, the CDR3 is TGTGCCAGCAGTGAGCCCGACACGGCTCTACCCCAGCATTTT. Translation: CASSEPDTALPQHF.

The DNA of the CDR3 is TGCGCCAGCAGCCAAGATGGAAGGGGCACTGAAGCTTTCTTT. It translates to CASSQDGRGTEAFF. V usage is TRBV4-3 and J usage is TRBJ1-1; a weak D match, TRBD1 (5 bases). Germline V CDR1 and CDR2: LGHNA, YSLEER. CDR3 length: 14 amino acids. Trimming cost V 0 bases and J 4 bases, with 9 bases left between them.

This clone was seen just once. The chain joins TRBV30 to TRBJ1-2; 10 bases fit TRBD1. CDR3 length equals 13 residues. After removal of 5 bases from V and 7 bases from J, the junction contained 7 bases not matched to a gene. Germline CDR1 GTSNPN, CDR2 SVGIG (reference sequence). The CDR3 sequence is CAWRDRGFGGYTF. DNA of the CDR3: TGTGCCTGGCGGGACAGGGGCTTCGGTGGCTACACCTTC.

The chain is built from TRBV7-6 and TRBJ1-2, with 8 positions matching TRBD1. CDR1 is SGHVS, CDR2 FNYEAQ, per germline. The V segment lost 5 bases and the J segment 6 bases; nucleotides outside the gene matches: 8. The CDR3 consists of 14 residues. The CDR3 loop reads CASSPPDRADGYTF. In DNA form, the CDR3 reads TGTGCCAGCAGCCCTCCGGACAGGGCGGATGGCTACACCTTC.

The CDR3 DNA reads TGTGCCAGCAGCTTAGGGGGGGAGGGTAACGATGAGCAGTTCTTC. Residues: CASSLGGEGNDEQFF. This chain joins TRBV11-3 and TRBJ2-1; 7 bases agree with TRBD2. CDR1 is SGHNT and CDR2 is YENEEA in the germline V gene. With V trimmed by 1 base and J by 8 bases, 8 bases remained unmatched. The CDR3 runs 15 residues.

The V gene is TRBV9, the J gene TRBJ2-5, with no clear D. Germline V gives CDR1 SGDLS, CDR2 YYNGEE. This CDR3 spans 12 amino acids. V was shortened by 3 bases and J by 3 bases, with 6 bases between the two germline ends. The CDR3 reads CASSGPKETQYF. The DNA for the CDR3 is TGTGCCAGCAGCGGGCCGAAAGAGACCCAGTACTTC.